The rows below give T cell receptor beta chains drawn from one sample of a study of blood T cell repertoires in COVID-19. Using immunoSEQ multiplex PCR, the repertoire was profiled, and TCRdb retains in-frame clones only, with some absent. This table has hundreds of thousands of clones, 87% appearing once. The material sequenced was PBMCs or T cells enriched from blood (not recorded which). Receptor source: a middle-aged woman who had recovered from COVID-19. The CDR3 runs from the conserved cysteine through the conserved F or W. Fields, in order: D gene, J gene, clone size, V gene, CDR3 DNA, CDR3 protein. A D gene is named only where the DNA matches it firmly. Clone size is given for some rows only: seen once, a few or many times, or a class if the clone is expanded.

. TRBJ2-1 few TRBV12-5 TGTGCTAGTGGTTTACAGGGATATGGGAACAATGAGCAGTTCTTC CASGLQGYGNNEQFF
. TRBJ2-5 . TRBV5-1 TGCGCCAGCAGCCCCCTTACAGGAGAGACCCAGTACTTC CASSPLTGETQYF
. TRBJ1-3 . TRBV30 TGTGCCTGGAGTCCCGCCGACAGCTCTGGAAACACCATATATTTT CAWSPADSSGNTIYF
TRBD1 TRBJ2-2 . TRBV29-1 TGCAGCGTTTCCCGGGACAGGGTCACCGGGGAGCTGTTTTTT CSVSRDRVTGELFF
. TRBJ2-3 . TRBV7-2 TGTGCCAGCAGATTCGAGGATACGCAGTATTTT CASRFEDTQYF
TRBD2 TRBJ2-5 . TRBV3-1/TRBV3-2 TGTGCCAGCGGACTAGCGGGAGTGGGGTCGGAGACCCAGTACTTC CASGLAGVGSETQYF
TRBD2 TRBJ2-1 . TRBV28 TGTGCCGGAGCACCAGCGGGAGTGGTTTACAATGAGCAGTTCTTC CAGAPAGVVYNEQFF
. TRBJ2-6 . TRBV4-3 TGCGCCAGCAGCCAAGATGCCAGGCGTTCTTCTGGGGCCAACGTCCTGACTTTC CASSQDARRSSGANVLTF
TRBD1 TRBJ1-3 . TRBV7-2 TGTGCCAGCAGTTACTCGGGACAGTCGAACACCATATATTTT CASSYSGQSNTIYF
TRBD1 TRBJ1-2 . TRBV4-1 TGCGCCAGCAGCCAAGCCGGCCGACAGGGGGCGAACTATGGCTACACCTTC CASSQAGRQGANYGYTF
. TRBJ2-7 few TRBV2 TGTGCCAGCGGTCGGCGACTCAGGGGCGAGCAGTACTTC CASGRRLRGEQYF
. TRBJ2-2 . TRBV11-3 TGTGCCAGCAGCTTCGGGACACCTCGCTCCGGGGAGCTGTTTTTT CASSFGTPRSGELFF
. TRBJ2-7 . TRBV12-3/TRBV12-4 TGTGCCAGCACCCTTAGTATCACCCACGAGCAGTACTTC CASTLSITHEQYF
TRBD1 TRBJ2-1 . TRBV29-1 TGCAGCGTTGGCCGAGGGACAGGGAACAATGAGCAGTTCTTC CSVGRGTGNNEQFF
. TRBJ1-4 . TRBV5-1 TGCGCCAGCAGCACACAGGTCCGTGGGGAAAAACTGTTTTTT CASSTQVRGEKLFF
. TRBJ2-2 once TRBV7-2 TGTGCCAGCAGCTTATCTGTTCCTGGAGGCGGGGAGCTGTTTTTT CASSLSVPGGGELFF
. TRBJ2-7 few TRBV6-2/TRBV6-3 TGTGCCAGCAGTGACATGCTTGGAGGGGCAAGAGGGTACGAGCAGTACTTC CASSDMLGGARGYEQYF
. TRBJ1-2 . TRBV29-1 TGCAGCGTTGCGGAGGGGAACTATGGCTACACCTTC CSVAEGNYGYTF
. TRBJ1-2 . TRBV7-2 TGTGCCAGCAGCTTAGACCCGACAAGAAACTATGGCTACACCTTC CASSLDPTRNYGYTF
TRBD2 TRBJ2-3 . TRBV10-3 TGTGCCATCACCTCCGGACTAGCGGGGGGGGAGACGCAGTATTTT CAITSGLAGGETQYF
TRBD1 TRBJ2-7 . TRBV3-1/TRBV3-2 TGTGCCAGCAGCCAGAACAGTCAGGGGGCCCCCTACGAGCAGTACTTC CASSQNSQGAPYEQYF
TRBD2 TRBJ2-1 few TRBV19 TGTGCCAGTAATAAGGGGCGGCGTCTAGCGGGAGGGCCTTTACGGGGTGAGCAGTTCTTC CASNKGRRLAGGPLRGEQFF
TRBD2 TRBJ2-3 . TRBV2 TGTGCCAGCTCAAAGGGTAGTAGCGGGAGGGCTGATACGCAGTATTTT CASSKGSSGRADTQYF
. TRBJ2-7 once TRBV7-2 TGTGCCAGCAGCTTAGGATCAGGGGCCGAGCAGTACTTC CASSLGSGAEQYF
TRBD2 TRBJ2-1 . TRBV6-2/TRBV6-3 TGTGCCAGCAGTCAACCCGGACTAGCGGGCTCCTACAATGAGCAGTTCTTC CASSQPGLAGSYNEQFF
. TRBJ2-6 . TRBV9 TGTGCCAGCAGCGTAGATCGGGGCTCTGGGGCCAACGTCCTGACTTTC CASSVDRGSGANVLTF
. TRBJ2-7 . TRBV5-1 TGCGCCAGCAGCTTCTCCGGCTACGAGCAGTACTTC CASSFSGYEQYF
TRBD1 TRBJ1-1 . TRBV5-1 TGCGCCAGCAGCCTCCTGGGGGACAGGGGTTCTGAAGCTTTCTTT CASSLLGDRGSEAFF
TRBD1 TRBJ1-6 . TRBV28 TGTGCCAGCAGTATGAGCCTCGGGGGACAGCCATGGGAACCCCTCCACTTT CASSMSLGGQPWEPLHF
TRBD1 TRBJ1-4 few TRBV3-1/TRBV3-2 TGTGCCAGCAGACGACAGGGGACAACTAATGAAAAACTGTTTTTT CASRRQGTTNEKLFF
TRBD1 TRBJ2-7 . TRBV28 TGTGCCAGCAGTCCACCAGGACAGGCGAGCTCCTACGAGCAGTACTTC CASSPPGQASSYEQYF
. TRBJ1-4 . TRBV29-1 TGCAGCTTTTACAGGGATGAAAAACTGTTTTTT CSFYRDEKLFF
TRBD2 TRBJ2-3 . TRBV9 TGTGCCAGCAGCGGAGCGGGAGTTGGCACAGATACGCAGTATTTT CASSGAGVGTDTQYF
. TRBJ1-4 . TRBV7-2 TGTGCCAGCAGCTTCAGGGTACGGGAAAAACTGTTTTTT CASSFRVREKLFF
TRBD1 TRBJ1-5 . TRBV7-2 TGTGCCAGCAGCTTAGGAGGGACAGCAAATCAGCCCCAGCATTTT CASSLGGTANQPQHF
. TRBJ1-5 . TRBV9 TGTGCCAGCAGCGGGAGCCCCCTCAATCAGCCCCAGCATTTT CASSGSPLNQPQHF
. TRBJ2-3 . TRBV21-1 TGTGCCAGCAGCAAATCTTGCGGGAGGATTCCAGATACGCAGTATTTT CASSKSCGRIPDTQYF
. TRBJ2-3 . TRBV24-1 TGTGCCACCAGTGATTTAAGCGGGCAGGCAGATACGCAGTATTTT CATSDLSGQADTQYF
. TRBJ1-5 . TRBV28 TGTGCCAGCAGTTTAGACAGGAGAGCTCAGCCCCAGCATTTT CASSLDRRAQPQHF
TRBD1 TRBJ1-2 . TRBV4-1 TGCGCCAGCAGCCAAGATAACACAGGGGGGGCCTATGGCTACACCTTC CASSQDNTGGAYGYTF
. TRBJ2-6 . TRBV7-8 TGTGCCAGCAGCTTAGCGGCCTCTGGGGCCAACGTCCTGACTTTC CASSLAASGANVLTF
. TRBJ1-5 . TRBV20-1 TGCAGTGCTAGCTCGGGTCAGCCCCAGCATTTT CSASSGQPQHF
. TRBJ2-7 . TRBV21-1 TGTGCCAGCAGCACTCCGGGACAGGCGGCCTACGAGCAGTACTTC CASSTPGQAAYEQYF
TRBD1 TRBJ2-1 . TRBV7-2 TGTGCCAGCAGCCATGACAGGGAAGCCCACAATGAGCAGTTCTTC CASSHDREAHNEQFF
TRBD1 TRBJ2-2 . TRBV5-8 TGTGCCAGCAGCTCCAGACAGGGGCGGGCCGGGGAGCTGTTTTTT CASSSRQGRAGELFF
. TRBJ1-5 few TRBV10-3 TGTGCCATCCAAGACAGAACGAATCAGCCCCAGCATTTT CAIQDRTNQPQHF
. TRBJ2-7 . TRBV7-2 TGTGCCAGCAGCCCCCTTGGAGGGGGGGGCCACGAGCAGTACTTC CASSPLGGGGHEQYF
TRBD1 TRBJ1-1 few TRBV30 TGTGCCTGGGCACAGGGGGTCGCCGTGAACACTGAAGCTTTCTTT CAWAQGVAVNTEAFF
. TRBJ2-3 . TRBV3-1/TRBV3-2 TGTGCCAGCAGCCAAGGACTAATGGGGCAGTATTTT CASSQGLMGQYF
TRBD2 TRBJ2-1 . TRBV27 TGTGCCAGCAGGGAGAGGGAGGGCCGGTTCAATGAGCAGTTCTTC CASREREGRFNEQFF
TRBD2 TRBJ2-3 . TRBV19 TGTGCCAGTAGTAGAAGACTAGCGGGCACAGATACGCAGTATTTT CASSRRLAGTDTQYF
TRBD1 TRBJ1-2 . TRBV7-3 TGTGCCAGCAGCCCCTCCGGGACAGGGGTAAATGGCTACACCTTC CASSPSGTGVNGYTF
TRBD1 TRBJ2-7 . TRBV27 TGTGCCAGCAGTTTAACAGGGGGCGACTACGAGCAGTACTTC CASSLTGGDYEQYF
. TRBJ1-2 . TRBV29-1 TGCAGCGTTCAACAAATATACAGGACCCTGAATGGCTACACCTTC CSVQQIYRTLNGYTF
. TRBJ2-1 . TRBV27 TGTGCCAGCAGTCTGGGGACTGCTTACAATGAGCAGTTCTTC CASSLGTAYNEQFF